This is a list of T cell receptor beta chains from one sample in a study of response to subunit inactivated influenza vaccine. Each CDR3 protein is one row after TCRdb ran MiXCR on the RT-PCR reads. The data show a few hundred thousand distinct CDR3 sequences, 22% seen once. Here the sequenced sample was PBMCs from blood, taken about 20 months after vaccination. These receptors were obtained from a man aged 45 to 75 who received an inactivated influenza vaccine. CDR3s include the opening cysteine and the closing phenylalanine or tryptophan. D genes are given only for firm matches. A clone size is listed for some rows: how often the clone was seen (once, few, many), or a class if it is expanded.

J | D | length | V | size | DNA | CDR3
TRBJ2-7 | TRBD1 | 14 | TRBV28 | few | TGTGCCAGCAGTCCCCCGACAGGGCGCGGCGAGCAGTACTTC | CASSPPTGRGEQYF
TRBJ1-2 | . | 13 | TRBV5-1 | few | TGCGCCAGCTTCGGTTCTAACTATTATGGCTACACCTTC | CASFGSNYYGYTF
TRBJ1-6 | . | 15 | TRBV7-2 | few | TGTGCCAGCAGCTTACGGAGCTCCTATAATTCAGCCCTCCACTTT | CASSLRSSYNSALHF
TRBJ1-2 | TRBD1 | 16 | TRBV20-1 | . | TGCAGTGCTAGACGTAACAGGGGGCGCGGAAACTATGGCTACACCTTC | CSARRNRGRGNYGYTF
TRBJ2-4 | . | 14 | TRBV18 | . | TGTGCCAGCTCACCGGGAGAGGCCAAAAACATTCAGTACTTC | CASSPGEAKNIQYF
TRBJ2-7 | TRBD2 | 12 | TRBV29-1 | once | TGCAGCGTTGAAGCGGGGGGCTACGAGCAGTACTTC | CSVEAGGYEQYF
TRBJ2-1 | TRBD2 | 16 | TRBV7-9 | few | TGTGCCAGCAGCCCGCGAGCGCTAGCGGGGAACAATGAGCAGTTCTTC | CASSPRALAGNNEQFF
TRBJ2-7 | . | 17 | TRBV20-1 | few | TGCAGTGCGGACGAAACCGGGGCCTCTCTCTTTGTCGGCGAGCAGTACTTC | CSADETGASLFVGEQYF
TRBJ1-2 | TRBD1 | 15 | TRBV4-1 | few | TGCGCCAGCAGCCAACCACGGACAGGGGGCTATGGCTACACCTTC | CASSQPRTGGYGYTF
TRBJ1-1 | . | 14 | TRBV20-1 | . | TGCAGTGCTAGAGACGTCAGGGCGAACACTGAAGCTTTCTTT | CSARDVRANTEAFF
TRBJ2-3 | . | 17 | TRBV6-2/TRBV6-3 | . | TGTGCCAGCAGTTACCCCACCTTGGGGAGTGGGACAGATACGCAGTATTTT | CASSYPTLGSGTDTQYF
TRBJ1-4 | TRBD1 | 15 | TRBV9 | many | TGTGCCAGCAGCGTCGGACAGGGCTATAATGAAAAACTGTTTTTT | CASSVGQGYNEKLFF
TRBJ2-7 | TRBD2 | 14 | TRBV20-1 | . | TGCAGTGCGGAAACTAGCGGGGCCACCTACGAGCAGTACTTC | CSAETSGATYEQYF
TRBJ2-3 | . | 15 | TRBV20-1 | . | TGCAGTGCTAGTTCCCTCGGAGGGAGTGGAGATACGCAGTATTTT | CSASSLGGSGDTQYF
TRBJ2-7 | . | 12 | TRBV2 | . | TGTGCCAGCAGTGAAGGACCCTACGAGCAGTACTTC | CASSEGPYEQYF
TRBJ2-7 | TRBD1 | 16 | TRBV11-2 | few | TGTGCCAGCAGCTTCGAGGGGGACAGAAAGTCCTACGAGCAGTACTTC | CASSFEGDRKSYEQYF
TRBJ2-5 | . | 12 | TRBV29-1 | . | TGCAGCGCATCGTTGGGCGAGGAGACCCAGTACTTC | CSASLGEETQYF
TRBJ1-2 | . | 16 | TRBV12-3/TRBV12-4 | many | TGTGCCAGCAGTTTAGGGGGCGTGGGGCGCAGCTATGGCTACACCTTC | CASSLGGVGRSYGYTF
TRBJ1-2 | . | 15 | TRBV4-3 | . | TGCGCCAGCAGCCAAGATGGGAAGGGAATCTATGGCTACACCTTC | CASSQDGKGIYGYTF
TRBJ2-4 | . | 17 | TRBV3-1 | . | TGTGCCAGCAGCCAAGATGGGGCAGGCGCGACCAAAAACATTCAGTACTTC | CASSQDGAGATKNIQYF